The 10 T cell receptor beta chains listed next were all sequenced from one sample in a study of blood T cell repertoires in COVID-19 (dated by TCRdb to about 2020). The library was obtained by the immunoSEQ multiplex PCR assay. The table was pulled from immuneACCESS by TCRdb, which kept in-frame rearrangements only. Such tables lose some clones; where checked, under half of the loss comes from unresolved V genes, and the rest has no known cause. This sample comprises 70,000 to 95,000 clones, around nine tenths of them detected only once. Roughly 5% of the sample comes from the top ten. Sequenced: peripheral blood. The receptors stem from a woman over 75 with active COVID-19.

The rearrangement links TRBV12-3 or TRBV12-4 to TRBJ2-3; D is perhaps TRBD2 (5 bases). CDR3 length equals 12 residues. V lost 6 bases and J 5 bases, leaving 9 bases between the germline ends. Written as DNA, the CDR3 is TGTGCCAGCAGCCGGACTCGAGATACGCAGTATTTT. Encoded protein: CASSRTRDTQYF.

The genes are TRBV28 and TRBJ1-4, with TRBD1 as a possible D gene (6 bases). The V and J ends lost 7 bases and 5 bases respectively, with 23 bases between them. CDR1 and CDR2 (germline): MDHEN, SYDVKM. This CDR3 comprises 17 residues. The CDR3 is CASNTPAGGGGNEKLFF. CDR3 DNA: TGTGCCAGCAATACCCCGGCGGGGGGCGGAGGAAATGAAAAACTGTTTTTT. The variable domain in full, with the rest retrieved from reference TRBV28 and TRBJ1-4, is DVKVTQSSRYLVKRTGEKVFLECVQDMDHENMFWYRQDPGLGLRLIYFSYDVKMKEKGDIPEGYSVSREKKERFSLILESASTNQTSMYLCASNTPAGGGGNEKLFFGSGTQLSVL.

The chain is built from TRBV4-3 and TRBJ2-7; 11 nucleotides match TRBD2. The CDR3 totals 17 residues. Per the germline V gene, CDR1 is LGHNA and CDR2 is YSLEER. V shed 0 bases, J shed 2 bases, and the junction held 6 bases outside the gene matches. For the CDR3, the DNA is TGCGCCAGCAGCCAAGAACTAGCGGGAGATTTAGCCTACGAGCAGTACTTC. This encodes CASSQELAGDLAYEQYF.

This chain joins TRBV27 and TRBJ2-5, with TRBD2 as a possible D gene (5 bases). The ends were cut back, 5 bases at V and 4 bases at J, with 11 bases in the middle. Germline CDR1 and CDR2: MNHEY and SMNVEV (reference sequence). The CDR3 loop spans 13 amino acids. CDR3: CASSPRRGETQYF. The CDR3 bases are TGTGCCAGCAGTCCCCGACGGGGAGAGACCCAGTACTTC.

In its sample, this clone was seen a few times. The CDR3 DNA is TGTGCCACCAGCAGAGGGACAGTTAGCAATCAGCCCCAGCATTTT. Its translation: CATSRGTVSNQPQHF. V and J are TRBV15 and TRBJ1-5; a weak D match, TRBD1 (6 bases). This CDR3 is built from 15 residues. Germline loops: CDR1 LNHNV, CDR2 YYDKDF (reference sequence). The V and J ends lost 1 base and 0 bases respectively, with 7 bases between them.

The chain uses TRBV5-1 and TRBJ2-3; D ambiguous. Germline lookup yields CDR1 SGHRS and CDR2 YFSETQ. The CDR3 extends over 14 amino acids. Between the trimmed V and J ends, which lost 3 bases and 0 bases, there was a span of 8 bases. Here the CDR3 reads CASSSDSSTDTQYF. CDR3 bases: TGCGCCAGCAGCTCCGACTCTAGCACAGATACGCAGTATTTT.

This sequence joins TRBV25-1 and TRBJ1-4; tentative D call: TRBD1 (5 bases). The ends were cut back, 4 bases at V and 0 bases at J, with 18 bases in the middle. This CDR3 contains 18 residues. Per germline, CDR1 MGHDK and CDR2 SYGVNS. The CDR3 region is CASSGQGLLFATNEKLFF. As DNA, the CDR3 is TGTGCCAGCAGTGGGCAGGGCTTATTATTTGCAACTAATGAAAAACTGTTTTTT.

This clone was seen only once. The rearrangement uses TRBV7-9 and TRBJ2-7; 8 bases align to TRBD1. Germline V gene lookup returns CDR1 SEHNR and CDR2 FQNEAQ (reference sequence). V trimming: 5 bases; J trimming: 1 base; junction bases outside the gene matches: 4. This CDR3 region has 14 residues. In DNA form, the CDR3 reads TGTGCCAGCAGCACACGGACAGGGTCCTACGAGCAGTACTTC. This sequence encodes CASSTRTGSYEQYF.

This clone has just a few counts. V gene TRBV28 combines with J gene TRBJ2-7; TRBD2 matches at 16 bases. Germline assignment: CDR1 MDHEN and CDR2 SYDVKM. This CDR3 region has 18 residues. Trimming took 1 base from V and 5 from J; bases not matched to a gene: 8. CDR3: CASSLLSGTSGRANEQYF. Here the CDR3 DNA reads TGTGCCAGCAGTTTATTATCCGGGACTAGCGGGAGGGCCAACGAGCAGTACTTC.

This clone was detected once. The chain couples TRBV21-1 to TRBJ2-6; the table's D gene call, TRBD1, was not cross checked with the DNA. TRBV21-1 is a listed pseudogene. This CDR3 spans 20 amino acids. The CDR3 loop reads CARRRDRRLSFEFGANVLTF. DNA for the CDR3: TGTGCCAGACGCCGGGACAGGCGACTTTCGTTTGAGTTTGGGGCCAACGTCCTGACTTTC.